The 32 T cell receptor beta chains below all came from one sample that was sequenced in a study of post-analysis software for immune sequencing data. Points from the study as a whole: Relative to controls, patients had several TRBV segments at higher frequency, with TRBV5-6, TRBV5-1 and TRBV20-1 among these.

cDNA libraries of TCR beta carried unique molecular identifiers. One entry per CDR3 protein results from TCRdb running MiXCR on the PCR reads. The sample records hundreds of thousands of distinct CDR3 sequences, roughly 45% being singletons. Their antigens remain unidentified. The specimen sequenced was blood. These receptors were collected from a girl aged 10 to 17 with multiple sclerosis.

The chain links TRBV4-3 to TRBJ2-5, with D possibly being TRBD1 or TRBD2 (5 bases each). V was shortened by 1 base and J by 0 bases, with 9 bases between the two germline ends. CDR1 and CDR2 (germline): LGHNA, YSLEER. The CDR3 is 15 residues long. CDR3 amino acids: CASSQAWGYQETQYF. DNA of the CDR3: TGCGCCAGCAGCCAAGCTTGGGGGTACCAAGAGACCCAGTACTTC.

J is TRBJ2-1 and V is TRBV6-1; TRBD1 agrees at 10 bases. V lost 7 bases to trimming and J lost 6 bases; unmatched junction nucleotides: 6. The V gene's germline CDR1 is MNHNS and CDR2 SASEGT. This CDR3 has 14 residues. The CDR3 DNA follows: TGTGCCAGCAATTACCGGGACAGGGGCAATGAGCAGTTCTTC. Translation: CASNYRDRGNEQFF.

The chain carries TRBV4-1 and TRBJ1-5; D uncertain. With 1 base removed from V and 0 bases from J, the gap between germline ends came to 13 bases. Germline CDR1 MGHRA, CDR2 YSYEKL. The CDR3 extends over 17 amino acids. DNA of the CDR3: TGCGCCAGCAGCCAAGGATGGGGAGGCAATAGCAATCAGCCCCAGCATTTT. The encoded protein is CASSQGWGGNSNQPQHF.

Comment on this clonotype: One end of the junction does not line up with germline, which may come from a read error. This rearrangement joins TRBV12-3 or TRBV12-4 to TRBJ2-1, with D perhaps given as TRBD1 or TRBD2 (5 bases each). CDR3 size: 15 residues. CDR3 residues: CASSSRDGERNGQFF. CDR3 sequence (DNA): TGTGCCAGCAGTTCCCGGGACGGGGAGCGCAATGGGCAGTTCTTC.

This clonotype was observed a handful of times. In DNA form, the CDR3 reads TGTGCCAGCAGCTTGAACTCAGCAAAAGAGACCCAGTACTTC. Translating it yields CASSLNSAKETQYF. The V gene is TRBV5-4, the J gene TRBJ2-5; D remains ambiguous. Germline CDR1 SGHNT, CDR2 YYREEE (reference sequence). Between the trimmed V and J ends, which lost 1 base and 3 bases, there was a span of 10 bases. The CDR3 extends over 14 amino acids.

Many counts were recorded for this clonotype. The J gene is TRBJ2-7, the V gene TRBV4-2, with a weak D call TRBD1 (5 bases). V was shortened by 2 bases and J by 6 bases, with 11 bases between the two germline ends. The germline CDR1 and CDR2 sequences are LGHNA and YNFKEQ. The CDR3 length is 13 residues. CDR3 nucleotide sequence: TGTGCCAGCAGCCAAACCAGGGCAGCCGAGCAGTACTTC. Its protein is CASSQTRAAEQYF.

The chain couples TRBV28 to TRBJ1-1; D perhaps matches TRBD1 (6 bases). The V and J ends lost 1 base and 4 bases respectively, with 10 bases between them. Looked up from germline, CDR1 is MDHEN and CDR2 is SYDVKM. The CDR3 spans 14 residues. The CDR3, as DNA: TGTGCCAGCAGTTTATTAACAGGGCTCACTGAAGCTTTCTTT. This sequence encodes CASSLLTGLTEAFF.

This clonotype occurred many times. The chain links TRBV28 to TRBJ1-5; 7 bases line up with TRBD1. V lost 6 bases to trimming and J lost 4 bases; unmatched junction nucleotides: 18. The germline V gene encodes CDR1 MDHEN and CDR2 SYDVKM. This CDR3 is 18 amino acids long. The DNA of the CDR3 is TGTGCCAGCAGCCAACTTACGACAGGGCGCAGACCTAATCAGCCCCAGCATTTT. Its translation: CASSQLTTGRRPNQPQHF.

This clonotype was seen only a few times. The V and J genes are TRBV5-1 and TRBJ2-1, with 11 bases that match TRBD1. This CDR3 contains 14 residues. From germline, CDR1 is SGHRS and CDR2 YFSETQ. V gave up 4 bases and J gave up 6 bases; unmatched junction bases: 3. The CDR3 here is CASSAGQGANEQFF. The DNA for the CDR3 is TGCGCCAGCAGCGCCGGACAGGGGGCCAATGAGCAGTTCTTC.

This clonotype has a handful of counts. The gene calls are TRBV5-1 and TRBJ1-4; D not resolved. The CDR3 covers 15 residues. The germline gives CDR1 SGHRS, CDR2 YFSETQ. Trimming shortened V by 1 base and J by 7 bases, and 14 bases separated the two germline ends. This CDR3 is CASSLNGEGSEKLFF. CDR3 DNA sequence: TGCGCCAGCAGCTTGAACGGAGAAGGGAGTGAAAAACTGTTTTTT.

In its sample, this clonotype was seen a few times. The chain recombines TRBV5-6 with TRBJ2-1; 10 bases match TRBD2. The trim removed 3 bases at V and 2 bases at J, leaving 5 bases unmatched. This CDR3 is built from 16 residues. CDR1 is SGHDT, CDR2 YYEEEE, per germline. CDR3 region: CASSWVAGGAYNEQFF. The DNA of the CDR3 is TGTGCCAGCAGCTGGGTAGCGGGAGGTGCCTACAATGAGCAGTTCTTC. Filled out from reference TRBV5-6 and TRBJ2-1, the complete variable domain reads DAGVTQSPTHLIKTRGQQVTLRCSPKSGHDTVSWYQQALGQGPQFIFQYYEEEERQRGNFPDRFSGHQFPNYSSELNVNALLLGDSALYLCASSWVAGGAYNEQFFGPGTRLTVL.

This clonotype has just a few counts. J is TRBJ1-5 and V is TRBV5-6; 7 nucleotides align to TRBD1. The CDR3 loop spans 16 amino acids. CDR1 is SGHDT, CDR2 YYEEEE, per germline. V lost 2 bases, J lost 3 bases, and 8 bases stayed unmatched. Here the CDR3 reads CASSFRQGPVNQPQHF. The DNA for the CDR3 is TGTGCCAGCAGCTTCAGACAGGGCCCAGTCAATCAGCCCCAGCATTTT.

This clonotype turned up a few times. This sequence joins TRBV9 and TRBJ1-5, with D perhaps TRBD1 (5 bases). The CDR3 runs 15 residues. In germline, CDR1 is SGDLS, CDR2 YYNGEE. Trimming stripped 0 bases from V and 0 bases from J, with 7 bases between. CDR3: CASSVGGDSNQPQHF. The DNA of the CDR3 is TGTGCCAGCAGCGTAGGGGGGGATAGCAATCAGCCCCAGCATTTT.

This clonotype was counted a few times. The chain carries TRBV29-1 and TRBJ1-1; TRBD1 agrees at 7 bases. Germline V gene sequence: CDR1 SQVTM, CDR2 ANQGSEA. There are 13 residues in the CDR3. V lost 7 bases and J lost 0; bases outside the gene matches: 5. The CDR3 DNA sequence: TGCAGCGCTACAGGGGCAATGAACACTGAAGCTTTCTTT. Its protein product is CSATGAMNTEAFF. Together with reference TRBV29-1 and TRBJ1-1, the CDR3 gives the full variable domain: SAVISQKPSRDICQRGTSLTIQCQVDSQVTMMFWYRQQPGQSLTLIATANQGSEATYESGFVIDKFPISRPNLTFSTLTVSNMSPEDSSIYLCSATGAMNTEAFFGQGTRLTVV.

The V and J genes are TRBV20-1 and TRBJ2-1, with D possibly matching TRBD2 (7 bases). The germline V gene has CDR1 DFQATT and CDR2 SNEGSKA (reference sequence). This CDR3 has 14 amino acids. The V end lost 6 bases, the J end lost 3 bases, and 15 bases lay between the germline ends. The CDR3 nucleotides read TGCAGTGCAAAGAGGGGGGACTACTACAATGAGCAGTTCTTC. This encodes CSAKRGDYYNEQFF.

The chain employs TRBV7-9 and TRBJ2-3; tentatively, D is TRBD1 or TRBD2 (5 bases each). Germline lookup yields CDR1 SEHNR and CDR2 FQNEAQ (reference sequence). V lost 5 bases to trimming and J lost 11 bases, with 14 bases between them. This CDR3 region has 12 residues. The CDR3 nucleotides are TGTGCCAGCAGCCCGAGGGGTGTTGAGCAGTATTTT. This encodes CASSPRGVEQYF. Variable domain in full (rest from reference TRBV7-9 and TRBJ2-3): DTGVSQNPRHKITKRGQNVTFRCDPISEHNRLYWYRQTLGQGPEFLTYFQNEAQLEKSRLLSDRFSAERPKGSFSTLEIQRTEQGDSAMYLCASSPRGVEQYFGPGTRLTVL.

This clonotype was seen more than once but under ten times. The rearrangement links TRBV9 to TRBJ2-6, with D tentatively TRBD1 or TRBD2 (5 bases each). The CDR3 sequence is 17 residues long. Trimming shortened V by 3 bases and J by 1 base, and 14 bases separated the two germline ends. Per germline, CDR1 SGDLS and CDR2 YYNGEE. CDR3 sequence: CASSAGTVKSGANVLTF. DNA of the CDR3: TGTGCCAGCAGCGCCGGGACGGTGAAATCTGGGGCCAACGTCCTGACTTTC.

The V call is TRBV10-3, the J call TRBJ2-3; 9 bases fit TRBD2. Germline trimming cut 0 bases from V and 4 bases from J; bases unmatched to any gene: 2. Germline assignment: CDR1 ENHRY and CDR2 SYGVKD. CDR3 length equals 15 residues. The CDR3 sequence: CAISESGLAADTQYF. DNA of the CDR3: TGTGCCATCAGTGAGTCGGGACTAGCCGCAGATACGCAGTATTTT.

This clonotype has only a few counts. The rearrangement joins TRBV29-1 to TRBJ2-7; no clear D gene. CDR3 length equals 13 residues. From germline, CDR1 is SQVTM and CDR2 ANQGSEA. V lost 8 bases to trimming and J lost 6 bases, with 20 bases between them. The CDR3, as DNA: TGCAGCACATGGGCCCGGCTAGGTGGCGAGCAGTACTTC. This translates into CSTWARLGGEQYF.

In this sample, this clonotype turned up a few times. The V call is TRBV5-1, the J call TRBJ2-1, with no clear D. Germline assignment: CDR1 SGHRS and CDR2 YFSETQ. This CDR3 is 14 amino acids long. Trimming stripped 4 bases from V and 3 bases from J, with 11 bases between. Written as DNA, the CDR3 is TGCGCCAGCAGCCCCGGGCTCAACTACAATGAGCAGTTCTTC. Translating it yields CASSPGLNYNEQFF.

The gene calls are TRBV7-2 and TRBJ2-1, with D hard to call. Germline V CDR1 and CDR2: SGHTA, FQGNSA. CDR3 size: 14 residues. V was trimmed by 0 bases and J by 11 bases, leaving 14 bases between them. The CDR3, as DNA: TGTGCCAGCAGCTTAGCGGACGAGAGACGGAAGCAGTTCTTC. Amino acids: CASSLADERRKQFF.

This chain connects TRBV5-1 to TRBJ2-2; the D gene is possibly TRBD1 (5 bases). The CDR3 extends over 18 amino acids. CDR1 SGHRS and CDR2 YFSETQ come from the germline V gene. V gave up 3 bases and J gave up 1 base, with 19 bases separating them. The CDR3 sequence is CASSSMDGQAVNTGELFF. The CDR3 coding sequence is TGCGCCAGCAGCTCGATGGACGGACAAGCAGTGAACACCGGGGAGCTGTTTTTT.

This clonotype appeared a single time. This chain links TRBV7-9 with TRBJ1-4; TRBD1 matches 9 bases. The CDR3 has 15 residues. Germline-derived CDR1 and CDR2 are SEHNR and FQNEAQ (reference sequence). J was trimmed by 5 bases and V by 5 bases; bases with no gene match: 6. CDR3 DNA: TGTGCCAGCAGCCTAACAGGGGGCGAGAATGAAAAACTGTTTTTT. Encoded protein: CASSLTGGENEKLFF.

This rearrangement joins TRBV5-1 to TRBJ1-1; no firm D call. The germline V gene has CDR1 SGHRS and CDR2 YFSETQ. This CDR3 has 15 residues. V lost 0 bases to trimming and J lost 5 bases, with 14 bases between them. CDR3 sequence (DNA): TGCGCCAGCAGCTTGGAACAGCCGCGGATTACTGAAGCTTTCTTT. This translates into CASSLEQPRITEAFF.

This clonotype was counted a few times. V gene TRBV7-9 combines with J gene TRBJ2-1, with TRBD2 matching over 9 bases. The germline CDR1 and CDR2 sequences are SEHNR and FQNEAQ (reference sequence). This CDR3 has 14 residues. V lost 9 bases to trimming and J lost 5 bases; unmatched junction nucleotides: 8. CDR3 residues: CASSSGSRNNEQFF. As DNA, the CDR3 is TGTGCCAGTAGTAGCGGGAGCAGAAACAATGAGCAGTTCTTC. The variable domain in full, completed from reference TRBV7-9 and TRBJ2-1, reads DTGVSQNPRHKITKRGQNVTFRCDPISEHNRLYWYRQTLGQGPEFLTYFQNEAQLEKSRLLSDRFSAERPKGSFSTLEIQRTEQGDSAMYLCASSSGSRNNEQFFGPGTRLTVL.

The genes are TRBV20-1 and TRBJ2-4; no definite D call. CDR3 length equals 13 residues. The germline V gene encodes CDR1 DFQATT and CDR2 SNEGSKA (reference sequence). The CDR3 nucleotides read TGCAGCCAAAGGAAGGCGACCAAAAACATTCAGTACTTC. It yields the protein CSQRKATKNIQYF.

CDR3: CSAPGGLRDTQYF. DNA for the CDR3: TGCAGTGCCCCAGGGGGACTCCGGGATACGCAGTATTTT. This chain links TRBV20-1 with TRBJ2-3, with D tentatively TRBD1 (7 bases). Trimming shortened V by 6 bases and J by 6 bases, and 16 bases separated the two germline ends. The CDR3 sequence is 13 residues long. Germline values: CDR1 DFQATT, CDR2 SNEGSKA (reference sequence).

V usage is TRBV28 and J usage is TRBJ2-3; 10 bases fit TRBD1. The J segment lost 3 bases and the V segment lost 4 bases, leaving 4 bases of the junction unmatched. The germline gives CDR1 MDHEN, CDR2 SYDVKM. The CDR3 loop spans 15 amino acids. CDR3 residues: CASSSDRGLTDTQYF. Here the CDR3 DNA reads TGTGCCAGCAGTTCAGACAGGGGGCTGACAGATACGCAGTATTTT.

This chain links TRBV5-1 with TRBJ2-7; D is unresolved. The germline V gene encodes CDR1 SGHRS and CDR2 YFSETQ. The V and J ends lost 0 bases and 3 bases respectively, with 10 bases between them. CDR3 size: 14 residues. Written as DNA, the CDR3 is TGCGCCAGCAGCTTGGCCGAACGCATCTACGAGCAGTACTTC. It codes for CASSLAERIYEQYF.

In its sample, this clonotype was seen a few times. The chain is built from TRBV7-9 and TRBJ2-7; a weak D match, TRBD2 (6 bases). The CDR3 has 14 residues. Germline CDR1 reads SEHNR; CDR2 reads FQNEAQ (reference sequence). V shed 1 base and J shed 2 bases, with 9 bases lying between them. This chain's CDR3 is CASSLVLAPYEQYF. The CDR3 DNA follows: TGTGCCAGCAGCTTAGTACTAGCCCCCTACGAGCAGTACTTC.

The rearrangement uses TRBV11-3 and TRBJ2-1, with 14 bases that match TRBD2. From germline, CDR1 is SGHNT and CDR2 YENEEA. Trimming took 1 base from V and 1 from J; bases not matched to a gene: 6. The CDR3 extends over 19 amino acids. The CDR3 sequence: CASSLGGLAGASSYNEQFF. For the CDR3, the DNA is TGTGCCAGCAGCTTAGGGGGACTAGCGGGAGCAAGTTCCTACAATGAGCAGTTCTTC.

This clonotype was recorded a few times. This sequence joins TRBV6-5 and TRBJ1-5, with D perhaps matching TRBD1 (5 bases). The ends were cut back, 2 bases at V and 2 bases at J, with 7 bases in the middle. The CDR3 contains 14 residues. Germline V gene lookup returns CDR1 MNHEY and CDR2 SVGAGI. CDR3 loop: CASSYDSRNQPQHF. The CDR3 DNA reads as TGTGCCAGCAGTTACGACAGTCGCAATCAGCCCCAGCATTTT.